The entry that follows covers one T cell receptor beta chain sequence. What it binds is not known. The sample originates from a study of CD8 T cells in ankylosing spondylitis. General study points: Disease-linked clones were reportedly significantly enriched in matched ankylosing spondylitis synovial fluid. Ankylosing spondylitis blood appeared to be characterized by a TCR beta motif of under ten highly homologous variants. Disease-linked clones proved CD8+ and comparatively uncommon in peripheral blood. A subset of motif variants has previously been described in the synovial fluid and blood of reactive arthritis.

TCR beta libraries were made by quantitative 5'-RACE with molecular barcodes. TCRdb re-called the 5' RACE reads through MiXCR, storing one row per CDR3 protein. The profile covers about 700,000 distinct CDR3 sequences, with 15% to 20% appearing a single time and around 19% taken by the ten largest. Germline V lookup: CDR1 MNHEY, CDR2 SVGEGT. V was pared by 5 bases and J by 0 bases, with 11 bases between. This CDR3 has 14 amino acids. This receptor was taken from a male donor with ankylosing spondylitis. Source material: blood, either unsorted or a sorted T cell fraction (not recorded which). This chain links TRBV6-2 or TRBV6-3 with TRBJ2-7; D is perhaps TRBD2 (6 bases). The CDR3 protein is CASSIAESSYEQYF. The CDR3 coding sequence is TGTGCCAGCAGTATAGCGGAATCCTCCTACGAGCAGTACTTC.